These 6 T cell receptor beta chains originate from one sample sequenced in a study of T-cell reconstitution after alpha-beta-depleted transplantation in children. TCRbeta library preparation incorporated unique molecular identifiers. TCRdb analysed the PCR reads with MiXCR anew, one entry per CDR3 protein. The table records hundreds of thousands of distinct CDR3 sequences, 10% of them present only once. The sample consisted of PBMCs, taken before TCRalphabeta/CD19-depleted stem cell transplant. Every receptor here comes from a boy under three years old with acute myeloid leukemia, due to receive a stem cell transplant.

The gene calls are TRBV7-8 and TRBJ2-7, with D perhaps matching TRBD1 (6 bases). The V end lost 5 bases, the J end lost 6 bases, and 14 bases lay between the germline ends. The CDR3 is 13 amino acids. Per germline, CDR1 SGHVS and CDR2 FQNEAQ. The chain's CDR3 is CASSSRDNAEQYF. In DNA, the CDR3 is TGTGCCAGCAGCAGCCGGGACAACGCCGAGCAGTACTTC.

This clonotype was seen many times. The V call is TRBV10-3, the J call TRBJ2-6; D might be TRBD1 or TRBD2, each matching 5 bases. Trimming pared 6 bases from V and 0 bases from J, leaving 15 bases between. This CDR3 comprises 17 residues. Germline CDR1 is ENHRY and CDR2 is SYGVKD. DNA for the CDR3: TGTGCCATCAGCGGGACGTTAGTGGCCTCTGGGGCCAACGTCCTGACTTTC. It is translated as CAISGTLVASGANVLTF.

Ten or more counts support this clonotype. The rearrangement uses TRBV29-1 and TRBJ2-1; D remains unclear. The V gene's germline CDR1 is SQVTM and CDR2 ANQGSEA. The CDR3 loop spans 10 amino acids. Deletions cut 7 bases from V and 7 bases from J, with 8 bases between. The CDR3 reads CSARLNEQFF. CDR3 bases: TGCAGCGCTCGGCTAAATGAGCAGTTCTTC.

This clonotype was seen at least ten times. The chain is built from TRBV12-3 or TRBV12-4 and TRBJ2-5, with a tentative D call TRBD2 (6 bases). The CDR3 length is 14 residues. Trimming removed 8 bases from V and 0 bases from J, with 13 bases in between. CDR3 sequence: CASEPGDYQETQYF. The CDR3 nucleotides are TGTGCCAGCGAACCGGGGGATTACCAAGAGACCCAGTACTTC.

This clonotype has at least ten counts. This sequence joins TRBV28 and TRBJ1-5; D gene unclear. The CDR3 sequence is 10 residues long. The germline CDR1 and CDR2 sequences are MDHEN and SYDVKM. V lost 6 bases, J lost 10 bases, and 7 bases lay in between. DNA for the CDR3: TGTGCCAGCAGCTCTGAACCCCAGCATTTT. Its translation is CASSSEPQHF.

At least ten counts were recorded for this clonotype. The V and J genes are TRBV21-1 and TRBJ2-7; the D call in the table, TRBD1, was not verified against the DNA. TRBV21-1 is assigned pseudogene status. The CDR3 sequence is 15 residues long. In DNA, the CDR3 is TGTGCCAGCAGCAATCCGCTCAGGACAGGCACCGAGCAGTACTTC. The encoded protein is CASSNPLRTGTEQYF.